Below, 6 T cell receptor beta chains from the same sample are listed, as sequenced in a study of technical replicates of blood from a few donors. Assay: immunoSEQ multiplex PCR; the TCRdb copy retains only in-frame clones and omits some. The sample consists of about 60,000 clones, approximately 86% of them appearing once. Specimen: PBMCs. The source of these receptors is a human donor in good health. Some clones in this sample may be carry-over from other donors' samples.

This chain uses TRBV4-2 with TRBJ2-5, with TRBD2 identical over 8 bases. V dropped 0 bases and J dropped 2; count of bases not matched to a gene: 14. The germline V gene encodes CDR1 LGHNA and CDR2 YNFKEQ. The CDR3 is 19 residues long. CDR3 residues: CASSQDPGLGPSLQETQYF. In DNA, the CDR3 is TGTGCCAGCAGCCAAGACCCGGGACTAGGACCCAGCCTACAAGAGACCCAGTACTTC.

Only one count was recorded for this clone. The chain is built from TRBV5-6 and TRBJ1-4; 7 bases fit TRBD1. The CDR3 has 17 residues. V was pared by 3 bases and J by 0 bases, with 8 bases of the junction left unmatched. Germline assignment: CDR1 SGHDT and CDR2 YYEEEE. CDR3 amino acids: CASSYQMGTATNEKLFF. Here the CDR3 DNA reads TGTGCCAGCAGCTATCAAATGGGGACAGCAACTAATGAAAAACTGTTTTTT.

CDR3 DNA sequence: TGTGCCAGCAGTCCGAGTCCTAGCTCCTACAATGAGCAGTTCTTC. This encodes CASSPSPSSYNEQFF. The rearrangement uses TRBV6-5 and TRBJ2-1; D gene uncertain. This CDR3 spans 15 amino acids. V was trimmed by 5 bases and J by 0 bases, leaving 11 bases between them. Germline lookup yields CDR1 MNHEY and CDR2 SVGAGI.

The chain links TRBV6-1 to TRBJ2-7, with 10 bases identical to TRBD1. V lost 7 bases, J lost 1 base, and 7 bases stayed unmatched. Per germline, CDR1 MNHNS and CDR2 SASEGT. There are 15 residues in the CDR3. DNA for the CDR3: TGTGCCAGCACCGAGGGACAGGGGAGTTCCTACGAGCAGTACTTC. It codes for CASTEGQGSSYEQYF.

The chain has TRBV6-5 and TRBJ1-3, with 8 bases fitting TRBD1. Germline-derived CDR1 and CDR2 are MNHEY and SVGAGI. With V trimmed by 8 bases and J by 2 bases, 8 bases remained unmatched. The CDR3 runs to 15 residues. The CDR3 nucleotides read TGTGCCAGCCGGGCAGGGGGCATCGCTGGAAACACCATATATTTT. This encodes CASRAGGIAGNTIYF.

The count of this clone is one. The V gene is TRBV10-3, the J gene TRBJ2-5; 9 bases agree with TRBD1. V was pared by 11 bases and J by 3 bases, with 4 bases of the junction left unmatched. The CDR3 runs 12 residues. Germline CDR1 is ENHRY and CDR2 is SYGVKD. Written as DNA, the CDR3 is TGTGCCTCCAGACAGGGGGAAGAGACCCAGTACTTC. Amino acids: CASRQGEETQYF.